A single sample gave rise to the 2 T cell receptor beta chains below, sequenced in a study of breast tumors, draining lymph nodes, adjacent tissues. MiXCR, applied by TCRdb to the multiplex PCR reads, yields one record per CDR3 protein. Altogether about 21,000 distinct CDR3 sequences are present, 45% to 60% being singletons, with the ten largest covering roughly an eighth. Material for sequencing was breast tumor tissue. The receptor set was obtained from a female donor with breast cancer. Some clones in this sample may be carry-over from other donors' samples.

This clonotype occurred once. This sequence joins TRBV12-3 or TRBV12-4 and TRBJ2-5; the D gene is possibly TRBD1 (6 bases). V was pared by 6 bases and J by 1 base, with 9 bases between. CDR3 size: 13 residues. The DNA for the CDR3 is TGTGCCAGCAGGAGGGACACCCAAGAGACCCAGTACTTC. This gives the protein CASRRDTQETQYF.

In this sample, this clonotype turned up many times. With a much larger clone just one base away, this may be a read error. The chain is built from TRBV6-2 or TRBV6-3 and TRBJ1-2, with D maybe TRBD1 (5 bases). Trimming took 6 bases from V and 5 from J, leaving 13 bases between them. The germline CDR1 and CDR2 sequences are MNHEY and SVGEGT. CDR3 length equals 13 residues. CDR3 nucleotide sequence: TGTGCCAGCAGGCAGAGCACAGGTTATGGCTACACCTTC. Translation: CASRQSTGYGYTF.